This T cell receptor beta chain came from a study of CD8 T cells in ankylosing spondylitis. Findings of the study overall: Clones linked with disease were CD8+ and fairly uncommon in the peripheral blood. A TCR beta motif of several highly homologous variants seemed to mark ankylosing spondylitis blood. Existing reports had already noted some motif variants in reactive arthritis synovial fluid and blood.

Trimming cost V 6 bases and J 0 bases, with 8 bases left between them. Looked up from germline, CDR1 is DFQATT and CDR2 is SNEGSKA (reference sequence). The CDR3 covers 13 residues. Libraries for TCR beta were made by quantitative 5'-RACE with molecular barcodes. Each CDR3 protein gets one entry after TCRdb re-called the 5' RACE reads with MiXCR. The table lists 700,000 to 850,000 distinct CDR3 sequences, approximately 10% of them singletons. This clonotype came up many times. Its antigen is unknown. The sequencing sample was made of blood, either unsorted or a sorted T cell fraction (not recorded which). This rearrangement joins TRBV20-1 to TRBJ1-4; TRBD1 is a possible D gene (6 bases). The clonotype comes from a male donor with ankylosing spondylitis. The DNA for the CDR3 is TGCAGTGCCGGGACATCAACTAATGAAAAACTGTTTTTT. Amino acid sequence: CSAGTSTNEKLFF.